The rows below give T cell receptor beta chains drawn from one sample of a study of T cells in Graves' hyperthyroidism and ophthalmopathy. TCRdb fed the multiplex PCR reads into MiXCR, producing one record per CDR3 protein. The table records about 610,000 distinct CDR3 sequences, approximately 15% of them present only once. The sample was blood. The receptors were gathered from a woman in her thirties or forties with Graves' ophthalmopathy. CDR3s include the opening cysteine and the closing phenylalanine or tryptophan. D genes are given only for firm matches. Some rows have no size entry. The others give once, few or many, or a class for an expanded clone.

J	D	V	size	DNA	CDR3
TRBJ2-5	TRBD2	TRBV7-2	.	TGTGCCAGCAGCTTTCGACTAGCGGAGTACCAAGAGACCCAGTACTTC	CASSFRLAEYQETQYF
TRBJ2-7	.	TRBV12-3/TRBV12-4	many	TGTGCCAGCACTTTGTTACAGGGTGGCCACGAGCAGTACTTC	CASTLLQGGHEQYF
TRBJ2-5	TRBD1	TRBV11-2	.	TGTGCCAGCAGAATAAGGGGGCCCGGGACAGCTCAAGAGACCCAGTACTTC	CASRIRGPGTAQETQYF
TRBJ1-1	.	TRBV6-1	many	TGTGCCAGCAGTGAAGTAAACAGGCCACAAAAAGCTTTCTTT	CASSEVNRPQKAFF
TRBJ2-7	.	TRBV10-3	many	TGTGCCATCAGTGAGTCTGGGGATGACGAGCAGTACTTC	CAISESGDDEQYF
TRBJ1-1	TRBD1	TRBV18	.	TGTGCCAGCTCACCCCGGACAGGGGGGGGTGGCACTGAAGCTTTCTTT	CASSPRTGGGGTEAFF
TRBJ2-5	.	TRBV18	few	TGTGCCAGCTCACCAGGGTCGGCGGAGACCCAGTACTTC	CASSPGSAETQYF
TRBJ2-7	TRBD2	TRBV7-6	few	TGTGCCAGCAGCCGAAATAGCGGGACAGCCGGACTAGCGGGATCCTACGAGCAGTACTTC	CASSRNSGTAGLAGSYEQYF
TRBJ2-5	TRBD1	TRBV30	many	TGTGCCTGGAGTGTACGTTTCAGGGGGCAAGAGACCCAGTACTTC	CAWSVRFRGQETQYF
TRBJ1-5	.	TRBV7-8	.	TGTGCCAGCACCCGCTCCAGGGATCTGCCCCAGCATTTT	CASTRSRDLPQHF
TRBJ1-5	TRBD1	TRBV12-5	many	TGTGCTAGTGGTTCCCCCTCGGGGACAGGCAATCAGCCCCAGCATTTT	CASGSPSGTGNQPQHF
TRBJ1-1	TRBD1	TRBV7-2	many	TGTGCCAGCAGCTTAGGGGGGACAGGGTGGGCTTTCTTT	CASSLGGTGWAFF
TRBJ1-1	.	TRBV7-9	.	TGTGCCAGCAGCCCCGAGAACAGTATTGAAGCTTTCTTT	CASSPENSIEAFF
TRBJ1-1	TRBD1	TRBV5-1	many	TGCGCCAGCAGCAACAGGGGCCACACTGAAGCTTTCTTT	CASSNRGHTEAFF
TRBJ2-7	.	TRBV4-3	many	TGCGCCAGCAGACAAGAGATAGGTAGCGTCGCCTACGAGCAGTACTTC	CASRQEIGSVAYEQYF
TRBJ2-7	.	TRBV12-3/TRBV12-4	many	TGTGCCAGCACCTCCCGGTTTGGCGAGCAGTACTTC	CASTSRFGEQYF
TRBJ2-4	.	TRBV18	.	TGTGCCAGCTCACTTGATTGGAACATTCAGTACTTC	CASSLDWNIQYF
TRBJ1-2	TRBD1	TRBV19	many	TGTGCCAGTAGTACGGACAGGGCCCTCTATGGCTACACCTTC	CASSTDRALYGYTF
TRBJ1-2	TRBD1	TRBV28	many	TGTGCCAGCACTACGTACCCCAGCGACAGGGAGGTGGGCTACACCTTC	CASTTYPSDREVGYTF
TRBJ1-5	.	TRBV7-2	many	TGTGCCAGCAGCGCCGGGACATATCAGCCCCAGCATTTT	CASSAGTYQPQHF
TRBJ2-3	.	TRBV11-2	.	TGTGCCAGCAGCTTAATAAGGGTTGAAGCAGATACGCAGTATTTT	CASSLIRVEADTQYF
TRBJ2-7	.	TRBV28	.	TGTGCCAGCAGTCCCATGACAGGCCTTAAGAGAGAGCAGTACTTC	CASSPMTGLKREQYF
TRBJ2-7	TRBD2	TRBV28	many	TGTGCCAGCAGTATGGGCGGACTAGCGGGATCCTACGAGCAGTACTTC	CASSMGGLAGSYEQYF
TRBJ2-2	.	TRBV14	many	TGTGCCAGCAGCCAAGAGTACCAGCGTTACACCGGGGAGCTGTTTTTT	CASSQEYQRYTGELFF
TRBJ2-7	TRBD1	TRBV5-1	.	TGCGCCAGCAGCCACGGGACAGGCCCACTGCCGACCTACGAGCAGTACTTC	CASSHGTGPLPTYEQYF
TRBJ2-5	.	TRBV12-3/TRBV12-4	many	TGTGCCAGCAGTTTAGCGGTGGTAGAGGGACAAGAGACCCAGTACTTC	CASSLAVVEGQETQYF
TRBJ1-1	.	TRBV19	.	TGTGCCAGTAGTATTTGTGCTTTCTTT	CASSICAFF
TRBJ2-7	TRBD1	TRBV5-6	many	TGTGCCAGCAGCTTGTTCTCCACAGGGGCGGACTACGAGCAGTACTTC	CASSLFSTGADYEQYF
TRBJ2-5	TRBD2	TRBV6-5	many	TGTGCCTGCTCCATCCTAGCGGGCTTCGGGGAGACCCAGTACTTC	CACSILAGFGETQYF
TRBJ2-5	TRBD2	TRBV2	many	TGTGCCAGCAGCCGGACTAGCGGGAGTAAGACCCAGTACTTC	CASSRTSGSKTQYF
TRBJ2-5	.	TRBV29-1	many	TGCAGCGTTGAGGGGCCAAGGAGATACCAAGAGACCCAGTACTTC	CSVEGPRRYQETQYF
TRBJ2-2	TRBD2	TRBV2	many	TGTGCCAGCAGTGAATCGACTAGCGTTGGGGAGCTGTTTTTT	CASSESTSVGELFF
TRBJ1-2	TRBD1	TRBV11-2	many	TGTGCCAGCAGTTCCGACAGGGTAAACTTTCATGGCTACACCTTC	CASSSDRVNFHGYTF
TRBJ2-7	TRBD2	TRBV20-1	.	TGCAGTGCTAGCAGCGCAAAGGCAGCGGGAATCACCTACGAGCAGTACTTC	CSASSAKAAGITYEQYF
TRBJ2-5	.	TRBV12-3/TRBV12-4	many	TGTGCCAGCAGTTCCTCCAGGGGCTCTGGGGAGACCCAGTACTTC	CASSSSRGSGETQYF
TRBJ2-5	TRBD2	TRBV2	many	TGTGCCAGCAGTGACCCCGGAGCGGGAGGGGCGGAGACCCAGTACTTC	CASSDPGAGGAETQYF
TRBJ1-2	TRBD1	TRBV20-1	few	TGCAGTGCTCATCCAGGGGGCCTTTCAGCTAACTATGGCTACACCTTC	CSAHPGGLSANYGYTF
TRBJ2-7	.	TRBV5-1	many	TGCGCCAGCAGCCCCGGGGCAGGCCGCTACGAGCAGTACTTC	CASSPGAGRYEQYF
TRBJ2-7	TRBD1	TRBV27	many	TGTGCCAGCAGTTTCACGGGACAGATCTACGAGCAGTACTTC	CASSFTGQIYEQYF
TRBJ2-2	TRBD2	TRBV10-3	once	TGTGCCACCGCCGGGACTAGCGCCTACACCGGGGAGCTGTTTTTT	CATAGTSAYTGELFF
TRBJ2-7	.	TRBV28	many	TGTGCCGCCGGGACAAAGAGCTACGAGCAGTACTTC	CAAGTKSYEQYF
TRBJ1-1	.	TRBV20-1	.	TGCAGTGCTTTTACTACAGTGAACACTGAAGCTTTCTTT	CSAFTTVNTEAFF